The 26 T cell receptor beta chains below come from one sample, sequenced in a study of Ad26.COV2.S vaccination and SARS-CoV-2 variants. Treatment described: roughly 20 received Ad26.COV2.S at low or high dose, single or two shots; about 5 received placebo; per-sample allocation not given. Specimens were obtained on day 63 following the first vaccine or placebo injection. The method was immunoSEQ multiplex PCR; TCRdb's version includes in-frame clones alone and lacks a portion of them. The top ten clones hold 2% to 3% of a sample with about 450,000 clones, 89% of them seen once. The starting material was peripheral blood, obtained in a trial of Ad26.COV2.S vaccine versus placebo. The receptors derive from a person between 18 and 60 years old who received the Ad26.COV2.S COVID-19 vaccine or a placebo.

The chain employs TRBV6-5 and TRBJ1-4; TRBD1 agrees at 7 bases. CDR1 and CDR2 (germline): MNHEY, SVGAGI. Trimming took 4 bases from V and 11 from J; bases not matched to a gene: 13. There are 15 residues in the CDR3. The CDR3, as DNA: TGTGCCAGCAGTTTCGTCCAGGGGGGTCATGGGAAACTGTTTTTT. Residues: CASSFVQGGHGKLFF.

The V call is TRBV6-2 or TRBV6-3, the J call TRBJ1-1; D gene uncertain. Germline lookup yields CDR1 MNHEY and CDR2 SVGEGT. V lost 4 bases and J 5 bases, leaving 14 bases between the germline ends. CDR3 size: 14 residues. The CDR3 here is CASSSQDRATEAFF. As DNA, the CDR3 is TGTGCCAGCAGTTCCCAGGACCGGGCTACTGAAGCTTTCTTT.

The chain is built from TRBV6-5 and TRBJ2-7; TRBD1 matches at 8 bases. The CDR3 has 14 amino acids. Losses at the gene ends were 6 bases for V and 5 bases for J; bases not matched to a gene: 9. Germline V gene data show CDR1 as MNHEY and CDR2 as SVGAGI. DNA of the CDR3: TGTGCCAGCAGCATCCAGGGGGCGAGGGACGAGCAGTACTTC. It specifies CASSIQGARDEQYF.

The chain is built from TRBV11-3 and TRBJ1-2, with 7 bases identical to TRBD1. The CDR3 runs 15 residues. Unmatched junction bases numbered 8, after V lost 3 bases and J lost 4 bases. Germline CDR1 reads SGHNT; CDR2 reads YENEEA. This CDR3 is CASSFGDSQLYGYTF. CDR3 nucleotide sequence: TGTGCCAGCAGCTTTGGGGACAGCCAGCTCTATGGCTACACCTTC. Full variable domain (missing parts from reference TRBV11-3 and TRBJ1-2): EAGVVQSPRYKIIEKKQPVAFWCNPISGHNTLYWYLQNLGQGPELLIRYENEEAVDDSQLPKDRFSAERLKGVDSTLKIQPAELGDSAVYLCASSFGDSQLYGYTFGSGTRLTVV.

The chain carries TRBV6-5 and TRBJ2-7; the match to TRBD1 covers 9 bases. Trimming removed 10 bases from V and 3 bases from J; junction bases left unmatched: 13. The CDR3 runs to 15 residues. CDR1 is MNHEY and CDR2 is SVGAGI in the germline V gene. The CDR3 DNA sequence: TGTGCCACCACAGGGGGGACAGGGTATTACTACGAGCAGTACTTC. This translates into CATTGGTGYYYEQYF.

This chain joins TRBV4-3 and TRBJ2-7, with a possible D match to TRBD1 (6 bases). Trimming stripped 4 bases from V and 2 bases from J, with 15 bases between. In germline, CDR1 is LGHNA, CDR2 YSLEER. There are 15 residues in the CDR3. The CDR3 DNA is TGCGCCAGCAGCCCTTATCAGGGGAACGCCTACGAGCAGTACTTC. Translation gives CASSPYQGNAYEQYF.

This sequence joins TRBV13 and TRBJ2-7; D call uncertain. Germline V gene data show CDR1 as PRHDT and CDR2 as FYEKMQ (reference sequence). This CDR3 contains 12 residues. Trimming took off 5 bases at V and 3 bases at J, with 8 bases between the two ends. The CDR3 bases are TGTGCCAGCAGCCTGACATACTACGAGCAGTACTTC. It specifies CASSLTYYEQYF.

The V call is TRBV3-1 (or the pseudogene TRBV3-2), the J call TRBJ1-4; 7 nucleotides line up with TRBD1. The V segment lost 3 bases and the J segment 8 bases; nucleotides outside the gene matches: 9. The CDR3 runs 15 residues. CDR1 is LGHDT, CDR2 YNNKEL, per germline (reference sequence). CDR3 region: CASSQGPGGHEKLFF. CDR3 DNA: TGTGCCAGCAGCCAGGGACCAGGGGGACACGAAAAACTGTTTTTT.

The V call is TRBV14, the J call TRBJ1-2; 7 bases line up with TRBD1. The CDR3 loop spans 14 amino acids. The germline V gene has CDR1 SGHDN and CDR2 FVKESK. Trimming took 1 base from V and 5 from J; bases not matched to a gene: 4. CDR3 region: CASSQGGRGYGYTF. DNA for the CDR3: TGTGCCAGCAGCCAAGGAGGCAGGGGGTATGGCTACACCTTC. Drawing the rest from reference TRBV14 and TRBJ1-2, the complete variable domain is EAGVTQFPSHSVIEKGQTVTLRCDPISGHDNLYWYRRVMGKEIKFLLHFVKESKQDESGMPNNRFLAERTGGTYSTLKVQPAELEDSGVYFCASSQGGRGYGYTFGSGTRLTVV.

The chain joins TRBV7-6 to TRBJ2-1; maybe TRBD1 (5 bases). The V and J ends lost 1 base and 5 bases respectively, with 12 bases between them. In germline, CDR1 is SGHVS, CDR2 FNYEAQ. The CDR3 is 15 residues long. In DNA, the CDR3 is TGTGCCAGCAGCTTAGTAGGGGCTAGAGACAATGAGCAGTTCTTC. Protein sequence: CASSLVGARDNEQFF.

This clone was found once. CDR3 amino acids: CASSFFARTGRYEQYF. CDR3 DNA: TGTGCCAGCAGCTTCTTCGCCCGGACAGGGCGCTACGAGCAGTACTTC. The genes are TRBV13 and TRBJ2-7, with 8 bases matching TRBD1. The CDR3 has 16 residues. V shed 3 bases and J 3 bases; nucleotides not matched to a gene: 10. Germline CDR1 and CDR2: PRHDT and FYEKMQ (reference sequence).

This chain links TRBV6-6 with TRBJ2-1; D gene ambiguous. Germline lookup yields CDR1 MNHNY and CDR2 SVGAGI (reference sequence). Deletions cut 0 bases from V and 8 bases from J, with 5 bases between. This CDR3 is 12 amino acids long. The CDR3 DNA is TGTGCCAGCAGTTACTCTTCGGATGAGCAGTTCTTC. Residues: CASSYSSDEQFF.

The chain carries TRBV10-3 and TRBJ2-2, with a tentative D call TRBD2 (7 bases). The CDR3 extends over 16 amino acids. Between the trimmed V and J ends, which lost 0 bases and 5 bases, there was a span of 13 bases. Looked up from germline, CDR1 is ENHRY and CDR2 is SYGVKD. CDR3 protein: CAISESTAGATGELFF. The CDR3 bases are TGTGCCATCAGTGAGTCGACGGCGGGGGCGACCGGGGAGCTGTTTTTT.

A single count supports this clone. The CDR3 coding sequence is TGTGCCAGAAGCCCCTGCGGGTTCGGCAATCAGCCCCAGCATTTT. Protein: CARSPCGFGNQPQHF. V gene TRBV5-3 combines with J gene TRBJ1-5, with D unresolved. Being an ORF, TRBV5-3 has a function that is uncertain. Deletions cut 4 bases from V and 2 bases from J, with 13 bases between. The CDR3 extends over 15 amino acids.

The chain links TRBV11-2 to TRBJ1-6, with 8 bases fitting TRBD1. Per germline, CDR1 SGHAT and CDR2 FQNNGV. Trimming took 2 bases from V and 8 from J; bases not matched to a gene: 8. The CDR3 length is 16 residues. CDR3 amino acids: CASSLRMTGVDSPLHF. Here the CDR3 DNA reads TGTGCCAGCAGCTTAAGGATGACAGGGGTGGATTCACCCCTCCACTTT.

The chain employs TRBV7-8 and TRBJ1-1; weak D call: TRBD1 (6 bases). Trimming took off 5 bases at V and 0 bases at J, with 22 bases between the two ends. The CDR3 runs 18 residues. From germline, CDR1 is SGHVS and CDR2 FQNEAQ. CDR3 coding DNA: TGTGCCAGCAGCACTAACCATACGGGACACCCTGTGAACACTGAAGCTTTCTTT. It encodes CASSTNHTGHPVNTEAFF.

This clone showed up just once. This chain connects TRBV7-3 to TRBJ2-1, with TRBD1 identical over 7 bases. CDR3 length: 13 amino acids. The V gene end was trimmed by 2 bases and the J gene end by 5 bases; junction bases not matched to a gene: 0. The germline gives CDR1 SGHTA, CDR2 FQGTGA. CDR3 sequence reads: CASSLQGDNEQFF. The DNA for the CDR3 is TGTGCCAGCAGCTTACAGGGGGACAATGAGCAGTTCTTC.

V and J are TRBV10-3 and TRBJ1-1; perhaps TRBD1 as D (5 bases). The CDR3 has 14 residues. V was shortened by 4 bases and J by 4 bases, with 13 bases between the two germline ends. Looked up from germline, CDR1 is ENHRY and CDR2 is SYGVKD. The DNA for the CDR3 is TGTGCCATCAGTGCGGAGTGGGGCGGCACTGAAGCTTTCTTT. Translating gives CAISAEWGGTEAFF.

V and J are TRBV12-3 or TRBV12-4 and TRBJ2-1, with D unclear. V was pared by 3 bases and J by 2 bases, with 5 bases between. The CDR3 spans 13 residues. The CDR3 bases are TGTGCCAGCAGTTTTACTACCTACAATGAGCAGTTCTTC. Translating it yields CASSFTTYNEQFF.

V and J are TRBV7-3 and TRBJ2-1, with D perhaps TRBD1 (6 bases). Germline CDR1 is SGHTA and CDR2 is FQGTGA. V lost 1 base, J lost 9 bases, and 13 bases lay in between. CDR3 size: 14 residues. CDR3 in amino acids: CASSLRGRDGEQFF. DNA of the CDR3: TGTGCCAGCAGCTTAAGGGGGCGCGATGGTGAGCAGTTCTTC.

The chain combines TRBV5-6 with TRBJ1-2; no clear D gene. The CDR3 extends over 15 amino acids. The germline V and J ends were trimmed by 0 bases and 0 bases, with 9 bases remaining between them. CDR1 SGHDT and CDR2 YYEEEE come from the germline V gene. CDR3 region: CASSLVHSTNYGYTF. The CDR3 DNA reads as TGTGCCAGCAGCTTGGTTCACAGTACTAACTATGGCTACACCTTC.

V usage is TRBV28 and J usage is TRBJ1-5; D is possibly TRBD1 (5 bases). CDR1 is MDHEN, CDR2 SYDVKM, per germline. Trimming stripped 8 bases from V and 6 bases from J, with 20 bases between. CDR3 length equals 15 residues. The CDR3 DNA reads as TGTGCCAGCGGGGGGTATCGGGACCGGGGTCAGCCCCAGCATTTT. Its translation is CASGGYRDRGQPQHF.

V gene TRBV7-9 combines with J gene TRBJ1-6, with 8 positions matching TRBD1. The CDR3 is made up of 15 amino acids. The V gene's germline CDR1 is SEHNR and CDR2 FQNEAQ (reference sequence). Losses at the gene ends were 7 bases for V and 6 bases for J; bases not matched to a gene: 8. CDR3 in amino acids: CASNGPDRVNSPLHF. The DNA of the CDR3 is TGTGCCAGCAACGGACCGGACAGGGTTAATTCACCCCTCCACTTT. Combining the CDR3 with reference TRBV7-9 and TRBJ1-6 gives the whole variable domain DTGVSQNPRHKITKRGQNVTFRCDPISEHNRLYWYRQTLGQGPEFLTYFQNEAQLEKSRLLSDRFSAERPKGSFSTLEIQRTEQGDSAMYLCASNGPDRVNSPLHFGNGTRLTVT.

The chain uses TRBV6-5 and TRBJ2-7, with a weak D call TRBD1 (5 bases). Trimming left V 2 bases short and J 0 bases short, with 8 bases between. CDR3 length: 14 residues. Germline V gives CDR1 MNHEY, CDR2 SVGAGI. CDR3 protein: CASSYRQSSYEQYV. As DNA, the CDR3 is TGTGCCAGCAGTTACCGACAGAGCTCCTACGAGCAGTACGTC.

The chain is built from TRBV2 and TRBJ2-5; D possibly uses TRBD1 or TRBD2 (5 bases each). This CDR3 comprises 13 residues. The germline V gene encodes CDR1 SNHLY and CDR2 FYNNEI. Here the CDR3 reads CSGWQGRRETQYF. DNA of the CDR3: TGTTCCGGGTGGCAGGGACGAAGGGAGACCCAGTACTTC.

There are a few counts of this clone. This chain links TRBV12-5 with TRBJ2-1; D uncertain. The V end lost 6 bases, the J end lost 7 bases, and 10 bases lay between the germline ends. Per germline, CDR1 LGHNT and CDR2 FRNRAP. This CDR3 spans 12 amino acids. CDR3 in amino acids: CASGYTRNEQFF. The CDR3 bases are TGTGCTAGTGGCTATACGAGGAATGAGCAGTTCTTC.